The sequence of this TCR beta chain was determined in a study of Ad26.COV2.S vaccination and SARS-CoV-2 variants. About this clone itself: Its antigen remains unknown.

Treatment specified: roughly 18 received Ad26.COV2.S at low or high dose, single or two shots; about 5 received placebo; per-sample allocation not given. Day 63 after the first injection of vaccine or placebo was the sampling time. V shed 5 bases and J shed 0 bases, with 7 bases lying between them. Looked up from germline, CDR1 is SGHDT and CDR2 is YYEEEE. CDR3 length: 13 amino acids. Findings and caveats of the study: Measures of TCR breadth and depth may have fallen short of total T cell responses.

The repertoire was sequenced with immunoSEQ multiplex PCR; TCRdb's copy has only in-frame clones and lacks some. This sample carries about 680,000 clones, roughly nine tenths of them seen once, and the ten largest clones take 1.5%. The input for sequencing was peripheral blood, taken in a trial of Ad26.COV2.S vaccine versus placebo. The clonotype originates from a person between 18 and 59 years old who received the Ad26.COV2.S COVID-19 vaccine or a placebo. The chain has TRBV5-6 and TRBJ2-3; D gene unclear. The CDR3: CASSLASTDTQYF. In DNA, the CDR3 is TGTGCCAGCAGTCTTGCGAGCACAGATACGCAGTATTTT.